This T cell receptor (beta chain) is from a study of a mutant IDH1 vaccine in newly diagnosed glioma. Study details: Patients had received radiotherapy, temozolomide, or both previously, most receiving both.

Time point denoted: baseline, week 1 (first vaccination visit). As to treatment: pre-vaccination baseline after standard-of-care therapy. This CDR3 is 17 amino acids long. J lost 3 bases, V lost 0 bases, and 9 bases had no gene match. Germline values: CDR1 SGHRS, CDR2 YFSETQ. Overall study results and limits: Shifts in the top peripheral T cell clonotypes seemed unrelated to pseudoprogression. There were vaccine-induced immune responses in just under 95% of the patients.

Method: immunoSEQ multiplex PCR; TCRdb's copy keeps in-frame clones and lacks some. In the table there are over 45,000 clones, 91% of which are singletons. On this clone itself: What it binds is not known.

The sample was PBMCs, taken from a glioma patient treated with radiotherapy, temozolomide or both. The TCR originated in a man aged 45-60 years with glioma. The V and J genes are TRBV5-1 and TRBJ1-3, with 7 bases aligning to TRBD1. CDR3 sequence: CASSLASQGSSGNTIYF. The CDR3 DNA follows: TGCGCCAGCAGCTTGGCGTCACAGGGGTCGAGTGGAAACACCATATATTTT.